The 11 T cell receptor beta chains below all came from one sample that was sequenced in a study of cytomegalovirus exposure and HLA in healthy donors. TCRdb keeps only in-frame clones here, not all; method: immunoSEQ multiplex PCR. The data contain roughly 350,000 clones, approximately 90% of them singletons. The specimen was PBMCs. All receptors come from a woman aged 18-29 years in good health and CMV-seronegative.

The chain uses TRBV19 and TRBJ1-5; D unresolved. CDR1 is LNHDA, CDR2 SQIVND, per germline (reference sequence). V was cut by 9 bases and J by 0 bases, with 12 bases left in between. The CDR3 has 14 amino acids. The CDR3 loop is CASVQAYSNQPQHF. CDR3 DNA: TGTGCCAGCGTTCAGGCTTATAGCAATCAGCCCCAGCATTTT.

The rearrangement joins TRBV2 to TRBJ2-1; D might be TRBD2 (6 bases). V shed 4 bases and J shed 5 bases, with 15 bases lying between them. The CDR3 consists of 15 residues. Germline V gene sequence: CDR1 SNHLY, CDR2 FYNNEI. The DNA of the CDR3 is TGTGCCAGCAGTGTTCAGGGACTGGATGACAATGAGCAGTTCTTC. Protein sequence: CASSVQGLDDNEQFF.

This clone was observed a single time. The chain recombines TRBV27 with TRBJ2-7, with 7 bases fitting TRBD2. CDR1 and CDR2 (germline): MNHEY, SMNVEV (reference sequence). The CDR3 is made up of 16 amino acids. V was clipped by 2 bases and J by 1 base; unmatched bases: 8. CDR3 in amino acids: CASSLRRAGESYEQYF. For the CDR3, the DNA is TGTGCCAGCAGTTTAAGGAGGGCGGGAGAGTCCTACGAGCAGTACTTC.

This clone was observed at least ten times. The rearrangement links TRBV27 to TRBJ2-7, with TRBD2 identical over 7 bases. Germline V gene lookup returns CDR1 MNHEY and CDR2 SMNVEV (reference sequence). V was pared by 1 base and J by 3 bases, with 9 bases of the junction left unmatched. The CDR3 covers 16 residues. This chain's CDR3 is CASSLFGRELGYEQYF. CDR3 coding DNA: TGTGCCAGCAGTTTATTCGGGCGGGAGCTAGGCTACGAGCAGTACTTC.

This chain links TRBV5-1 with TRBJ2-7, with D possibly TRBD1 on 6 matching bases. This CDR3 has 15 residues. CDR1 and CDR2 from the germline V gene are SGHRS and YFSETQ. Trimming took 1 base from V and 3 from J, leaving 14 bases between them. CDR3 sequence reads: CASSLSGDKYYEQYF. In DNA, the CDR3 is TGCGCCAGCAGCTTGTCTGGGGACAAGTACTACGAGCAGTACTTC.

The chain employs TRBV20-1 and TRBJ2-7; D not resolved. Trimming stripped 6 bases from V and 3 bases from J, with 6 bases between. The CDR3 totals 10 residues. Germline V gives CDR1 DFQATT, CDR2 SNEGSKA (reference sequence). The CDR3 DNA reads as TGCAGTGCCTTGAGCTACGAGCAGTACTTC. It specifies CSALSYEQYF.

The rearrangement links TRBV7-2 to TRBJ2-7, with 9 nucleotides matching TRBD1. The germline V gene encodes CDR1 SGHTA and CDR2 FQGNSA. V lost 5 bases, J lost 3 bases, and 14 bases stayed unmatched. This CDR3 comprises 17 residues. This chain's CDR3 is CASSRGAWTGEYYEQYF. The CDR3 nucleotides read TGTGCCAGCAGCCGCGGGGCATGGACAGGGGAATACTACGAGCAGTACTTC. The variable domain in full, with the rest retrieved from reference TRBV7-2 and TRBJ2-7, is GAGVSQSPSNKVTEKGKDVELRCDPISGHTALYWYRQSLGQGLEFLIYFQGNSAPDKSGLPSDRFSAERTGGSVSTLTIQRTQQEDSAVYLCASSRGAWTGEYYEQYFGPGTRLTVT.

The chain carries TRBV9 and TRBJ2-1, with D perhaps TRBD2 (6 bases). V dropped 2 bases and J dropped 7 bases, with 13 bases sitting between them. The CDR3 totals 14 residues. CDR1 and CDR2 from the germline V gene are SGDLS and YYNGEE. In DNA form, the CDR3 reads TGTGCCAGCAGCGTCGGGGGAAGTCCGAATGAGCAGTTCTTC. Its protein product is CASSVGGSPNEQFF.

The rearrangement links TRBV6-5 to TRBJ1-1; possible D gene TRBD1, 6 bases. From germline, CDR1 is MNHEY and CDR2 SVGAGI. The ends were cut back, 5 bases at V and 1 base at J, with 11 bases in the middle. The CDR3 totals 14 residues. The CDR3 DNA reads as TGTGCCAGCAGTCTTGGGGGGGCGAACACTGAAGCTTTCTTT. This codes for CASSLGGANTEAFF.

The rearrangement links TRBV5-1 to TRBJ2-7, with 14 positions matching TRBD2. The ends lost 4 bases at V and 7 bases at J; junction bases unmatched: 10. The CDR3 runs to 16 residues. Germline CDR1 SGHRS, CDR2 YFSETQ. The CDR3 spells CASSGGTSGSSQEQYF. The CDR3 DNA is TGCGCCAGCAGCGGAGGGACTAGCGGGAGTTCACAGGAGCAGTACTTC.

The rearrangement joins TRBV21-1 to TRBJ2-7; the D call TRBD2 from the table was never checked on the DNA. TRBV21-1 is reported as a pseudogene. This CDR3 is built from 19 residues. The CDR3 DNA is TGTGCCAGCAGCAAAGAGCTTCTCGAGCGGGAGCGGAACTCCTACGAGCAGTACTTC. This encodes CASSKELLERERNSYEQYF.